The TCR beta chain described here comes from a study of cytomegalovirus exposure and HLA in healthy donors (TCRdb year 2017). For the wider study: According to an earlier analysis of a few hundred of the donors, about 180 million T cells yielded 90 million to 130 million unique TCR beta sequences and about 300 Gb of sequence data. About 300 gigabases of sequencing data and tens of millions of unique TCR sequences were included in an early release covering about 620 HLA-typed donors. Of the approximately 370 genotyped donors, 70% to 90% were placed in the genetic ancestry cluster associated with self-reported Caucasian donors. The study aimed to test whether signatures of past pathogen exposure could be identified by cataloging public T cell receptors. The study profiled the T cell repertoires of around 700 subjects by immunosequencing and related them to cytomegalovirus serostatus. Besides the first cohort of approximately 670 subjects, a separate validation cohort made up of over 100 different subjects was used. To predict cytomegalovirus infection status, the study brought together high-throughput TCR immunosequencing, statistical association of individual TCRs with disease status, and machine learning. A later analysis re-examined previously published TCR beta repertoires from just over 650 donors and added high-resolution HLA genotyping to investigate patterns of TCR occurrence. The later analysis used no new phenotypic data to find candidate immune exposures, relying instead on TCR beta sequences and their occurrence across donors. In an earlier analysis of several hundred of the donors, high-throughput TCR beta sequencing was used to judge whether each TCR beta V gene segment behaved as functional or pseudogenic. Donor age, sex, ethnicity and CMV serostatus were compiled alongside the repertoire data. Genome-wide SNP genotypes for about 65% of the 666 donors were used in a later genetic analysis, which treated that subset as a discovery cohort. All discovery cohort repertoires had been generated using a single sequencing platform. Class I and class II HLA loci were covered by the typing at four-digit resolution. Typing coverage varied by locus: roughly 620-640 donors for A, B, C, DRB1 and DQB1; approximately 520 for DQA1; more than 600 for DPA1; approximately 450 for DPB1. Four to six DR-DQ haplotypes were handled as single units for association and clustering, since linkage in the cohort was strong. Among roughly 370 genotyped donors of the cohort, an average of about 240,000 unique TCR beta nucleotide sequences were sequenced per donor, around 18% of them non-productive. On the study overall, not on this receptor specifically: According to a later analysis, most CMV-associated TCR beta chains appeared to be HLA-restricted, and the HLA associations seemed to be driven largely by CMV exposure. Compared with the approximately 670-donor mean, donors in an Asian-associated ancestry cluster had fewer N-insertions in productive TCRs, according to a later genetic analysis. Some IMGT-functional V segments, including TRBV6-2 and TRBV6-3, could not be distinguished by the 87-base-pair reads and were therefore excluded. Strong co-occurrence of HLA alleles, especially DR and DQ, made assigning TCR associations to individual alleles difficult. The sequencing pipeline was judged likely to have produced a cluster of highly shared sequence variants as a technical artifact. In a later analysis, HLA-associated TCR beta chains showed more clonal expansion and lower generation probabilities than non-associated chains that were equally common. The cohort was sequenced for TCR beta chains only, and without alpha or paired-chain data the features that could be detected were limited. A later analysis associated 15,000 or so TCR beta sequences with specific HLA alleles at a false discovery rate of 0.05. Linkage disequilibrium might explain the correlated functional status among segregating V segments, but an unknown experimental factor could not be excluded. Presence/absence analyses assumed roughly uniform sequencing depth across donors, an assumption that may not hold. The only immune exposure information available for the cohort was CMV serostatus. In the study, approximately 160 TCR beta chains were listed as associated with cytomegalovirus. In a later analysis, TCR association rates were found to vary across HLA loci, with the most associated TCRs seen for DRB1 alleles and the fewest for HLA-C alleles. Most TCR sequences were observed very rarely across donors, whereas some public TCRs were present in many individuals. An earlier analysis of approximately 590 of the donors showed that most TCR beta V segments appeared in productive rearrangements either about 90% or about 30% of the time, which broadly matched IMGT annotations. Three of the identified cytomegalovirus-associated TCR beta chains were confirmed in vitro to be specific for cytomegalovirus antigens. Several of the top co-occurrence clusters appeared to be linked to parvovirus B19, influenza, CMV and Epstein-Barr virus, according to a later analysis. It was suggested by the authors that the approach could potentially be generalized to other disease states and immunological phenotypes. An association between a missense DCLRE1C variant and V-gene and J-gene trimming of TCR beta chains was found in a later genetic analysis and replicated in an independent cohort. In both the original and validation cohorts, the classifier was reported to diagnose cytomegalovirus status with high specificity and sensitivity. The earlier analysis of 587 of the donors excluded approximately 15 rarely observed V segments, including chromosome 9 orphons, because counts were too low. HLA typing was unavailable for some donors at each locus, so association tests used only the typed subset. A further reported finding was that TCR beta sequences accurately predicted the HLA-A and HLA-B alleles for most subjects in the first cohort.

Libraries were prepared through the immunoSEQ multiplex PCR assay. For the multiplex PCR, a mixture combining 60 forward primers for TCR Vbeta segments and 13 reverse primers for TCR Jbeta segments was used. The CDR3 region of rearranged TCR beta genes was amplified from genomic DNA with a multiplex PCR assay. On the Illumina HiSeq System, the amplified TCR beta libraries were sequenced as 87-base-pair reads. Regarding the original processing steps: A later analysis tallied roughly 76 million unique TCR beta chains across the approximately 670 repertoires, and around 9.9 million of those chains were shared by two or more donors. A nearest-neighbor algorithm error-corrected the raw reads and collapsed the reads into unique sequences, merging closely related sequences to remove PCR and sequencing errors. CDR3 sequences were aligned to IMGT reference sequences to assign V, D and J gene segments. For a sequence to be retained, a match of at least six nucleotides to both a V gene segment and a J gene segment was required. Rearrangements were called productive when the CDR3 lacked stop codons and stayed in frame with V and J; all others were non-productive. CDR3 was defined by IMGT convention, running from the second conserved V-encoded cysteine to the conserved J-encoded phenylalanine. The earlier analysis of about 560 of the donors excluded any sequence lacking an unambiguous match to a single V gene segment. An earlier analysis of fewer than 750 of the donors classified V segments as functional when productive rearrangements were above 56.7% and as segregating when the standard deviation between donors was above 5%. A statistical classification framework was developed to diagnose cytomegalovirus status using the catalog of TCR beta chain sequences. In a later analysis, TCR nucleotide sequences were compared against IMGT/GENE-DB human TR gene sequences so that V and J genes could be assigned. A later analysis assigned CDR3 sequences and most-parsimonious VDJ recombination scenarios with the TCRdist pipeline. In a later analysis, every TCR beta chain was defined by the combination of its CDR3 amino acid sequence and its V-gene family, and reads without a unique V-gene family were dropped. A later analysis removed 592 highly shared, low-generation-probability nucleotide sequences to deal with suspected cross-contamination and a sequencing artifact. A later analysis calculated a clonal expansion index for each public chain from normalized within-repertoire ranks of inferred template counts. A later analysis computed generation probabilities with a VDJ recombination model fitted to out-of-frame rearrangements, and checked the results against IGoR. In a later analysis, TCR-TCR, TCR-HLA and TCR-CMV co-occurrence was scored with hypergeometric tests, and a repertoire-size bias correction was applied to TCR pairs. To estimate false discovery rates, a later analysis permuted the HLA or CMV assignments 20 times. In a later analysis, co-occurring TCRs were grouped with DBSCAN, and TCRdist sequence similarity was added when clustering was performed within HLA-allele-positive subsets. For co-occurrence clustering, repertoires with fewer than 30,000 or more than 120,000 public chains were excluded, along with a handful of repertoires with anomalous nucleotide sharing. Not all clones reach the TCRdb copy of this immuneACCESS table, which keeps in-frame sequences only. Checked studies attribute under half of the gap to unresolved V genes and leave the rest unexplained. That table furnishes V, J and clone size, whereas the DNA furnished D and trimming. The sample table shows tens of thousands of clones, and 65% to 90% are seen once. About 1.6% of the sample rests with the top ten.

The cohort was made up of 666 healthy bone marrow donors. Cohort members were all nominally healthy when sampled, although unrecorded immune exposures were likely present. CMV serostatus was recorded as positive for roughly 290 and negative for about 55% of the roughly 670 cohort members, whereas no CMV serostatus was recorded for the donor in question. Each donor provided a peripheral blood sample, and peripheral blood mononuclear cells were used for TCR beta sequencing. Genomic DNA was extracted from the blood cell samples with the Qiagen DNeasy Blood Extraction Kit. On this clone: Its antigen specificity is not known. Base qualities are not at hand, and no much larger clone is one base apart.

From the cysteine through the phenylalanine, the CDR3 covers 15 amino acids. Solely the CDR3 DNA is kept, with 45 bases framed from the first base. The germline V gene (reference sequence) yields LNHDA for CDR1 and SQIVND for CDR2. Germline trimming: 7 bases from V, 7 bases from J; junction bases outside gene matches: 15. Rearrangement joined TRBV19 to TRBJ1-1; 7 junctional bases match TRBD1. The clonotype originates from a human donor in good health. Specimen: PBMCs. The DNA reads as follows: TGTGCCAGTAAGAGAGTCACAGGGGCGGGCAGTGAAGCTTTCTTT. It is translated as CASKRVTGAGSEAFF.